The T cell receptor beta chain under discussion was sequenced for a study of shared clonotypes between healthy human individuals. At a deep level, the assay was run. Original processing methods: For the immunoSEQ data, sequences were junction-only without quality scores, so filtering differed. TCRdb's table, derived via immunoSEQ multiplex PCR, lists solely in-frame clones and lacks some. The D gene and trimming were derived from the DNA, and the V and J assignments and clone size from that table. The data contain 2 million or so clones, roughly 95% of them singletons. Sequencing input: naive CD4+ T cells sorted from blood. The subset here: CD45RA+ positively selected. The origin of this receptor is a man between 18 and 29 years old in good health.

CDR3 region: CASSISPTAGVEAFF. The DNA of the CDR3 is TGTGCCAGTAGTATATCCCCGACAGCTGGGGTTGAAGCTTTCTTT. This chain uses TRBV19 with TRBJ1-1, with D possibly being TRBD1 (5 bases). Trimming removed 2 bases at V and 7 bases at J, with 17 bases between. This CDR3 is built from 15 residues. Per germline, CDR1 LNHDA and CDR2 SQIVND (reference sequence).